The entry that follows covers one TCR beta chain sequence. Its antigen remains unidentified. The record originates from a study of beta chain features in type 1 diabetes. Whole-study results and caveats: Across all four CD4+ subsets, people with type 1 diabetes showed modestly shorter TCRB CDR3s. A potential influence of HLA type upon TCRB rearrangement remained unresolved herein.

The V gene end was trimmed by 6 bases and the J gene end by 4 bases; junction bases not matched to a gene: 3. Germline V lookup: CDR1 SQVTM, CDR2 ANQGSEA. This CDR3 is built from 14 residues. Reverse transcribing all isolated RNA meant expressed TCRB transcripts were sequenced. Sequencing used immunoSEQ multiplex PCR; TCRdb keeps in-frame clones, though not all of them. The table includes some 150,000 clones, approximately 8.8% detected once. This clonotype was obtained from a woman in her 30s with type 1 diabetes. Sample: central memory CD4+ T cells from blood. The V and J genes are TRBV29-1 and TRBJ2-2; 12 nucleotides align to TRBD1. The CDR3 DNA sequence: TGCAGCGTGGGGACAGGGGGCCGCACCGGGGAGCTGTTTTTT. Protein: CSVGTGGRTGELFF.